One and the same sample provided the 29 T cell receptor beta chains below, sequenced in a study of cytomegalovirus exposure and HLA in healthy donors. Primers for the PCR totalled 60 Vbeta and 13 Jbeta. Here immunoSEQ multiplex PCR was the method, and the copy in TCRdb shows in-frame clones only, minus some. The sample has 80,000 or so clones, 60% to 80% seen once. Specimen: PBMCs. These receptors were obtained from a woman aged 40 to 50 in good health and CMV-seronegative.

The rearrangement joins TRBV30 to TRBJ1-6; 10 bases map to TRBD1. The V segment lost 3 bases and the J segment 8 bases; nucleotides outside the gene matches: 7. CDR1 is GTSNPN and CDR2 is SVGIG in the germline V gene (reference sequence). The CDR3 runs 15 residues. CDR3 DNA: TGTGCCTGGAGGGGACAGGGGTATCAAGATTCACCCCTCCACTTT. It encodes CAWRGQGYQDSPLHF.

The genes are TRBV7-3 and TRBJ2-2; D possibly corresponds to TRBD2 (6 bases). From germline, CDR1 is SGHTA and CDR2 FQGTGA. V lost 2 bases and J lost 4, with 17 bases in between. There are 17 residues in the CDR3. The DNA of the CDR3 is TGTGCCAGCAGCTTAGTCGGGTGGGAGGCCAGCACCGGGGAGCTGTTTTTT. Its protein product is CASSLVGWEASTGELFF.

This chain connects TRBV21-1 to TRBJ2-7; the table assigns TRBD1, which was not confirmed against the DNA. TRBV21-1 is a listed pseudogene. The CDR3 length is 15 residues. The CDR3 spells CASSNTGQSSYEQYF. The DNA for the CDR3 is TGTGCCAGCAGCAATACCGGACAGAGCTCCTACGAGCAGTACTTC.

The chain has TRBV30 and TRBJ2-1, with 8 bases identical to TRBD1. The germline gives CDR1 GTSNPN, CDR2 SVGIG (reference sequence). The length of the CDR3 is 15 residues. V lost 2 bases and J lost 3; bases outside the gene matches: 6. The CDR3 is CAWSLSGTGYNEQFF. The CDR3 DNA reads TGTGCCTGGAGTCTTAGTGGGACAGGCTACAATGAGCAGTTCTTC. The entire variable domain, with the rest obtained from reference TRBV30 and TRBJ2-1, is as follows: SQTIHQWPATLVQPVGSPLSLECTVEGTSNPNLYWYRQAAGRGLQLLFYSVGIGQISSEVPQNLSASRPQDRQFILSSKKLLLSDSGFYLCAWSLSGTGYNEQFFGPGTRLTVL.

The CDR3 loop is CASSHRGGKNTEAFF. In DNA form, the CDR3 reads TGTGCCAGCAGCCATAGGGGAGGGAAGAACACTGAAGCTTTCTTT. The gene calls are TRBV7-2 and TRBJ1-1; D is possibly TRBD1 (5 bases). V dropped 5 bases and J dropped 1 base, with 14 bases sitting between them. Germline assignment: CDR1 SGHTA and CDR2 FQGNSA. There are 15 residues in the CDR3.

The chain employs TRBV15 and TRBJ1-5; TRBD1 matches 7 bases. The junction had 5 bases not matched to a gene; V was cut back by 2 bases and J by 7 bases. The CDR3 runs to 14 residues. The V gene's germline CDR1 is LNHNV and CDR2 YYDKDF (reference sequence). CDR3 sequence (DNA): TGTGCCACCAGCAGAAGGGGCAGGGGGCAGCCCCAGCATTTT. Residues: CATSRRGRGQPQHF.

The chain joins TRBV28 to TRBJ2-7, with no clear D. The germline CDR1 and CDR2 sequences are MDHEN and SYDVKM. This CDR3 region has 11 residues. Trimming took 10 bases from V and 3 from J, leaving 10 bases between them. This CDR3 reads CATSQVYEQYF. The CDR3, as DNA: TGTGCCACATCTCAGGTCTACGAGCAGTACTTC.

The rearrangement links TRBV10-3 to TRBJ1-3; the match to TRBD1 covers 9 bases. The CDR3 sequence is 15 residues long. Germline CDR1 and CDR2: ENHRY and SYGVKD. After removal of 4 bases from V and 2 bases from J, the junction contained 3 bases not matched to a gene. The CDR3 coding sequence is TGTGCCATCAGTGGGACAGGGGCAACTGGAAACACCATATATTTT. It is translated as CAISGTGATGNTIYF.

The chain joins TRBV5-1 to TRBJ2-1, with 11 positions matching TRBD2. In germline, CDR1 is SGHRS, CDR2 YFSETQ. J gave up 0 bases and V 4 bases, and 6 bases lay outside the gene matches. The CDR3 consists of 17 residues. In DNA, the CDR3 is TGCGCCAGCAGCCCCTTAGCGGGAGGGTACTCCTACAATGAGCAGTTCTTC. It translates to CASSPLAGGYSYNEQFF.

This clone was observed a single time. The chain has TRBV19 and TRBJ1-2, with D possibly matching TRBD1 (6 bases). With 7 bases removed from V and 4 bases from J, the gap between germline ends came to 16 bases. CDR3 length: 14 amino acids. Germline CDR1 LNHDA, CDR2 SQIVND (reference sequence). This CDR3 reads CASNDITRGYGYTF. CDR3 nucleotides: TGTGCCAGTAATGACATTACCAGGGGCTATGGCTACACCTTC.

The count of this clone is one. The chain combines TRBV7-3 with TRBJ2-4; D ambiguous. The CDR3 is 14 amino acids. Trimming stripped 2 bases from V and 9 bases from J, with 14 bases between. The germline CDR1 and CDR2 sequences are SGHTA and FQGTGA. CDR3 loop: CASSLSHEVGIQYF. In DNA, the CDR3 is TGTGCCAGCAGCTTATCGCACGAGGTGGGCATTCAGTACTTC.

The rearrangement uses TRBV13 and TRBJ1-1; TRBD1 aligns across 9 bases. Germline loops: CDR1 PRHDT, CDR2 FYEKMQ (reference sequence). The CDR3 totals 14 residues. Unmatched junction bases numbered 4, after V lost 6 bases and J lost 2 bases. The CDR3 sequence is CASRNTGGNTEAFF. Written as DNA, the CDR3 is TGTGCCAGCAGAAACACAGGGGGCAACACTGAAGCTTTCTTT.

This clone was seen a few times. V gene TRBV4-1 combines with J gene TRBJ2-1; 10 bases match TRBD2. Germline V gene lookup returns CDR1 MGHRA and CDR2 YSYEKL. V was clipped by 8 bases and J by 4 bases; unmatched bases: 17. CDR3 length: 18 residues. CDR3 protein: CASASGGSGGSPYNEQFF. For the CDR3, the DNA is TGCGCCAGCGCATCCGGGGGTAGCGGGGGGTCGCCATACAATGAGCAGTTCTTC.

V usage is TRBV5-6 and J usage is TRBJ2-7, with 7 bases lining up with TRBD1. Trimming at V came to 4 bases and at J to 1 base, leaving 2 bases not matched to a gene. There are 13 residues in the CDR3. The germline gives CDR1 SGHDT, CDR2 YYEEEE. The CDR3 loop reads CASSRGQSYEQYF. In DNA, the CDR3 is TGTGCCAGCAGCCGGGGACAGTCCTACGAGCAGTACTTC. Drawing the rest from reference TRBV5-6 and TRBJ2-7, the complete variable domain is DAGVTQSPTHLIKTRGQQVTLRCSPKSGHDTVSWYQQALGQGPQFIFQYYEEEERQRGNFPDRFSGHQFPNYSSELNVNALLLGDSALYLCASSRGQSYEQYFGPGTRLTVT.

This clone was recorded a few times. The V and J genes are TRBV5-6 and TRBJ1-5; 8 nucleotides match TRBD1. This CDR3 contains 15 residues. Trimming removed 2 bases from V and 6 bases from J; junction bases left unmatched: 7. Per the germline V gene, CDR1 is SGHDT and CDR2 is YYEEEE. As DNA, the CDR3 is TGTGCCAGCAGCTTTTATGGGACAGGTGGTCAGCCCCAGCATTTT. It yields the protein CASSFYGTGGQPQHF.

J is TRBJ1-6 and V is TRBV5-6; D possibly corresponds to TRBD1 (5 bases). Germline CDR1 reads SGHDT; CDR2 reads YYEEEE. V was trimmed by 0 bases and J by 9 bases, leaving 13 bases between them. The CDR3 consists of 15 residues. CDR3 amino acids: CASSLAREVGSPLHF. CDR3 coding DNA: TGTGCCAGCAGCTTGGCCAGGGAGGTGGGTTCACCCCTCCACTTT.

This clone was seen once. The chain's CDR3 is CASRYTGMETQYF. The DNA of the CDR3 is TGTGCCAGCAGGTACACAGGGATGGAGACCCAGTACTTC. This chain uses TRBV7-2 with TRBJ2-5; TRBD1 is a possible D gene (6 bases). This CDR3 is built from 13 residues. Germline assignment: CDR1 SGHTA and CDR2 FQGNSA. Trimming stripped 6 bases from V and 5 bases from J, with 13 bases between.

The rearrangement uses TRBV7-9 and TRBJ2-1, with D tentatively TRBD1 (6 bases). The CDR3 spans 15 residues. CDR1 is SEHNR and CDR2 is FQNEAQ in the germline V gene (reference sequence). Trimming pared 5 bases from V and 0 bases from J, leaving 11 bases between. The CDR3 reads CASSPRGSSYNEQFF. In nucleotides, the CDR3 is TGTGCCAGCAGCCCGAGGGGGAGCTCCTACAATGAGCAGTTCTTC.

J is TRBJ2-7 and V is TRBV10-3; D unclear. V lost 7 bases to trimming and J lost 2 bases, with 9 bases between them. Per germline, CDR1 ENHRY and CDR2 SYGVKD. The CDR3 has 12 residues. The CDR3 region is CAIITETYEQYF. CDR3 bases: TGTGCCATCATTACAGAAACCTACGAGCAGTACTTC.

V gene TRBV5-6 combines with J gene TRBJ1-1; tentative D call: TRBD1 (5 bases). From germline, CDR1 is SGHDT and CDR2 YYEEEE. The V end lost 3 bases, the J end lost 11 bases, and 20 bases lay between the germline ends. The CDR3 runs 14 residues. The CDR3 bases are TGTGCCAGCAGCTCCCTTAGCAGGGAAATTTCGGCTTTCTTT. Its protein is CASSSLSREISAFF.

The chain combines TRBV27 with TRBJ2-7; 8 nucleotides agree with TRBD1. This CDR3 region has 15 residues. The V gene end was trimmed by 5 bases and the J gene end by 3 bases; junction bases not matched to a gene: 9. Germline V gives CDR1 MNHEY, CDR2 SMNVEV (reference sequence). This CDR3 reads CASSNQGAGIYEQYF. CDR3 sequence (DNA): TGTGCCAGCAGTAACCAGGGGGCGGGAATCTACGAGCAGTACTTC.

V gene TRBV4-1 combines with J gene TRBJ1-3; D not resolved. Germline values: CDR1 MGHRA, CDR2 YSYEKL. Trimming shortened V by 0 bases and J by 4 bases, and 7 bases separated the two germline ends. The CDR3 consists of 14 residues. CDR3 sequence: CASSQESQGNTIYF. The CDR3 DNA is TGCGCCAGCAGCCAAGAATCACAGGGAAACACCATATATTTT.

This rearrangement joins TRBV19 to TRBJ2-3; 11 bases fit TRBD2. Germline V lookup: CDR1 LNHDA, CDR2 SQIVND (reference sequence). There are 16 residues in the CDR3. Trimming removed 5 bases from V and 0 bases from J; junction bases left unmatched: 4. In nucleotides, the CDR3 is TGTGCCAGTAGTTCGAGACTAGCGGGGAGCACAGATACGCAGTATTTT. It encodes CASSSRLAGSTDTQYF.

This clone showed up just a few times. The CDR3 is CASSTGTGGLIQETQYF. CDR3 nucleotides: TGTGCCAGCAGCACCGGGACAGGGGGTCTGATCCAAGAGACCCAGTACTTC. V and J are TRBV28 and TRBJ2-5, with TRBD1 matching over 11 bases. The germline CDR1 and CDR2 sequences are MDHEN and SYDVKM. The CDR3 extends over 17 amino acids. V lost 6 bases, J lost 1 base, and 10 bases stayed unmatched.

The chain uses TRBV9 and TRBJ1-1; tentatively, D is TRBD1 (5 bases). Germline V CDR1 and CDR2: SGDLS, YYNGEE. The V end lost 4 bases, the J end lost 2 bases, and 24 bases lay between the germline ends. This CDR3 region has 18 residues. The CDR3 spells CASSRGGEPHYLNTEAFF. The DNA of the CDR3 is TGTGCCAGCAGCCGCGGGGGGGAACCCCACTACCTAAACACTGAAGCTTTCTTT.

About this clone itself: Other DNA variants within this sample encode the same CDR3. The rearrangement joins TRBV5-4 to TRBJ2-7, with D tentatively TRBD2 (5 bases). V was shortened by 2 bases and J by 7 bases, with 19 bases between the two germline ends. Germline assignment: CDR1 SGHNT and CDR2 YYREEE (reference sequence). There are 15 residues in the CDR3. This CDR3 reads CASSLGAGPGTEQYF. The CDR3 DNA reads TGTGCCAGCAGCTTAGGAGCCGGTCCGGGAACGGAGCAGTACTTC. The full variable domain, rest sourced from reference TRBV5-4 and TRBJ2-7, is ETGVTQSPTHLIKTRGQQVTLRCSSQSGHNTVSWYQQALGQGPQFIFQYYREEENGRGNFPPRFSGLQFPNYSSELNVNALELDDSALYLCASSLGAGPGTEQYFGPGTRLTVT.

This chain's CDR3 is CATTGQGAGEQYF. The CDR3 DNA sequence: TGTGCCACCACGGGACAGGGGGCAGGCGAGCAGTACTTC. V is TRBV5-4 and J is TRBJ2-7, with TRBD1 matching 12 bases. This CDR3 has 13 residues. Unmatched junction bases numbered 7, after V lost 9 bases and J lost 6 bases. From germline, CDR1 is SGHNT and CDR2 YYREEE (reference sequence).

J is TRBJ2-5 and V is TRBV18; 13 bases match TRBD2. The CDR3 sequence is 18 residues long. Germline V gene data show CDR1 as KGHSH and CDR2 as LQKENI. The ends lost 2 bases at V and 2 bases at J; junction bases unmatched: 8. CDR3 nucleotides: TGTGCCAGCTCACCAGTAGGACTAGCGGGAGCGGGGCAAGAGACCCAGTACTTC. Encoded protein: CASSPVGLAGAGQETQYF.

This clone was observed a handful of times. The CDR3 protein is CASSPRRQPSNTGELFF. CDR3 nucleotides: TGCGCCAGCAGCCCGAGACGACAGCCCTCGAACACCGGGGAGCTGTTTTTT. The V and J genes are TRBV5-1 and TRBJ2-2, with TRBD1 as a possible D gene (5 bases). This CDR3 has 17 residues. V lost 4 bases to trimming and J lost 0 bases, with 16 bases between them. The germline V gene has CDR1 SGHRS and CDR2 YFSETQ.